The 8 T cell receptor beta chains presented below share a single source sample, sequenced in a study of cytomegalovirus exposure and HLA in healthy donors. In the PCR, 60 Vbeta and 13 Jbeta primers were used. Method: immunoSEQ multiplex PCR; TCRdb's copy keeps in-frame clones and lacks some. This sample's table has 60,000 or so clones. The sample taken for sequencing was PBMCs. The receptors here all came from a middle-aged man in good health and CMV-seropositive.

The V call is TRBV14, the J call TRBJ1-1; 8 bases align to TRBD1. The CDR3 is 13 amino acids. Germline CDR1 and CDR2: SGHDN and FVKESK. V was clipped by 1 base and J by 11 bases; unmatched bases: 6. CDR3 amino acids: CASSQVTGVNAFF. CDR3 DNA sequence: TGTGCCAGCAGCCAAGTGACAGGGGTAAACGCTTTCTTT.

The CDR3, as DNA: TGCGCCAGCAGCCAAGGCCTCAGGGTGTACGAGCAGTACTTC. It encodes CASSQGLRVYEQYF. The chain is built from TRBV4-1 and TRBJ2-7; weak D call: TRBD1 (5 bases). The CDR3 extends over 14 amino acids. V was clipped by 1 base and J by 4 bases, with 11 bases between them. Germline CDR1 and CDR2: MGHRA and YSYEKL.

The rearrangement links TRBV5-1 to TRBJ2-5; TRBD2 agrees at 7 bases. Germline trimming cut 0 bases from V and 1 base from J; bases unmatched to any gene: 6. Germline-derived CDR1 and CDR2 are SGHRS and YFSETQ. The CDR3 length is 16 residues. The CDR3 nucleotides are TGCGCCAGCAGCTTGGCCCCTTTAGCGGGCCAAGAGACCCAGTACTTC. Protein: CASSLAPLAGQETQYF.

CDR3 sequence reads: CASSPEEEGRGPQHF. The DNA of the CDR3 is TGTGCCAGCTCACCCGAGGAGGAGGGAAGGGGGCCCCAGCATTTT. This rearrangement joins TRBV18 to TRBJ1-5, with D maybe TRBD1 (5 bases). Trimming removed 3 bases at V and 9 bases at J, with 18 bases between. The CDR3 length is 15 residues. The germline V gene encodes CDR1 KGHSH and CDR2 LQKENI.

The gene calls are TRBV7-2 and TRBJ2-1; 11 bases fit TRBD2. Germline-derived CDR1 and CDR2 are SGHTA and FQGNSA. The CDR3 loop spans 18 amino acids. The V segment lost 5 bases and the J segment 6 bases; nucleotides outside the gene matches: 15. The CDR3 sequence is CASSRKVGLAGGPNEQFF. The CDR3 DNA follows: TGTGCCAGCAGCCGTAAGGTGGGTCTAGCGGGGGGCCCCAATGAGCAGTTCTTC.

The J gene is TRBJ1-6, the V gene TRBV30; a possible D gene is TRBD1 (6 bases). The V gene's germline CDR1 is GTSNPN and CDR2 SVGIG (reference sequence). Trimming cost V 2 bases and J 7 bases, with 12 bases left between them. The CDR3 totals 14 residues. DNA of the CDR3: TGTGCCTGGAGTCGGGGGGGGACAAATTCACCCCTCCACTTT. It is translated as CAWSRGGTNSPLHF.

The gene calls are TRBV5-1 and TRBJ2-1; 10 bases are a match to TRBD2. Germline CDR1 SGHRS, CDR2 YFSETQ. The V and J ends lost 6 bases and 4 bases, in that order; junction bases with no gene match: 7. The CDR3 sequence is 15 residues long. CDR3 sequence (DNA): TGCGCCAGCAAACCCCTAGCGGGGGAATACAATGAGCAGTTCTTC. Protein: CASKPLAGEYNEQFF.

J is TRBJ1-2 and V is TRBV6-5, with D perhaps matching TRBD1 (6 bases). CDR1 and CDR2 from the germline V gene are MNHEY and SVGAGI. V lost 9 bases, J lost 8 bases, and 22 bases lay in between. This CDR3 has 14 amino acids. The CDR3 nucleotides are TGTGCCAGTTATCCACCGTGGGGGCGGGGGGGCTACACCTTC. It is translated as CASYPPWGRGGYTF.